The 17 T cell receptor beta chains in this list originate from one sample, sequenced in a study of blood T cell repertoires in COVID-19. TCRdb's table, derived via immunoSEQ multiplex PCR, lists solely in-frame clones and lacks some. The sample holds 150,000 to 200,000 clones, 88% seen once. The sample consisted of peripheral blood. The receptors derive from a human donor in a cohort sampled during active COVID-19.

The V and J genes are TRBV19 and TRBJ2-1, with D tentatively TRBD1 (5 bases). Germline CDR1 is LNHDA and CDR2 is SQIVND (reference sequence). V was pared by 3 bases and J by 0 bases, with 12 bases between. This CDR3 spans 16 amino acids. The CDR3 DNA reads TGTGCCAGTAGTATCGAGGACACGTACTCCTACAATGAGCAGTTCTTC. As protein: CASSIEDTYSYNEQFF.

The chain combines TRBV3-1 (or the pseudogene TRBV3-2) with TRBJ2-5; no reliable D call. In germline, CDR1 is LGHDT, CDR2 YNNKEL (reference sequence). The V gene lost 3 bases and the J gene lost 2 bases, with 4 bases spanning the gap. The CDR3 sequence is 12 residues long. CDR3 sequence (DNA): TGTGCCAGCAGCCACCAGCAAGAGACCCAGTACTTC. This sequence encodes CASSHQQETQYF.

The chain links TRBV10-1 to TRBJ2-3; TRBD2 matches at 7 bases. The CDR3 is 14 amino acids. Germline V lookup: CDR1 WNHNN, CDR2 SYGVQD (reference sequence). Trimming cost V 3 bases and J 5 bases; bases outside gene matches: 5. The CDR3 coding sequence is TGCGCCAGCAGTGATGCGGGAGAGGGAGATACGCAGTATTTT. Its translation: CASSDAGEGDTQYF.

This clone was detected once. V gene TRBV18 combines with J gene TRBJ2-4; 7 bases match TRBD2. The CDR3 has 17 amino acids. Unmatched junction bases numbered 14, after V lost 4 bases and J lost 5 bases. Looked up from germline, CDR1 is KGHSH and CDR2 is LQKENI. The CDR3 DNA sequence: TGTGCCAGCTCACGGGGAGGGACGCAAGGAGGGCAAAACATTCAGTACTTC. This encodes CASSRGGTQGGQNIQYF.

Here the CDR3 DNA reads TGTGCCAGCAGCAAAGGACTATTTTCAGGGGGCGATGAGCAGTTCTTC. This translates into CASSKGLFSGGDEQFF. The chain uses TRBV11-1 and TRBJ2-1, with 8 bases identical to TRBD1. With 5 bases clipped from V and 8 bases from J, the junction kept 14 bases outside the gene matches. The CDR3 length is 16 residues. Germline V gives CDR1 SGHAT, CDR2 FQDESV (reference sequence).

V usage is TRBV16 and J usage is TRBJ2-2; D possibly corresponds to TRBD1 (6 bases). Germline CDR1 reads KGHSY; CDR2 reads FQNENV. V lost 0 bases and J 0 bases, leaving 14 bases between the germline ends. This CDR3 contains 18 residues. CDR3 amino acids: CASSQSMWGTTNTGELFF. The CDR3 bases are TGTGCCAGCAGCCAATCCATGTGGGGGACAACGAACACCGGGGAGCTGTTTTTT. The variable domain in full, with the rest retrieved from reference TRBV16 and TRBJ2-2, is GEEVAQTPKHLVRGEGQKAKLYCAPIKGHSYVFWYQQVLKNEFKFLISFQNENVFDETGMPKERFSAKCLPNSPCSLEIQATKLEDSAVYFCASSQSMWGTTNTGELFFGEGSRLTVL.

CDR3 in amino acids: CASSRGLPNEQFF. The DNA of the CDR3 is TGTGCCAGCAGCAGGGGACTCCCAAATGAGCAGTTCTTC. The chain combines TRBV5-6 with TRBJ2-1; possibly TRBD2 for D (6 bases). Germline CDR1 is SGHDT and CDR2 is YYEEEE. The V end lost 4 bases, the J end lost 7 bases, and 12 bases lay between the germline ends. The CDR3 length is 13 residues.

This sequence joins TRBV9 and TRBJ1-5; D remains unclear. This CDR3 has 13 amino acids. V shed 0 bases and J shed 3 bases, with 4 bases lying between them. Germline V CDR1 and CDR2: SGDLS, YYNGEE. DNA of the CDR3: TGTGCCAGCAGCGTAGGACTCAATCAGCCCCAGCATTTT. The encoded protein is CASSVGLNQPQHF.

The chain combines TRBV27 with TRBJ2-1, with TRBD2 matching 10 bases. The trim removed 7 bases at V and 5 bases at J, leaving 8 bases unmatched. This CDR3 spans 15 amino acids. The germline gives CDR1 MNHEY, CDR2 SMNVEV (reference sequence). CDR3 sequence (DNA): TGTGCCAGCAAGATGGGACTAGCGAGCAACAATGAGCAGTTCTTC. Translated, it gives CASKMGLASNNEQFF.

The chain joins TRBV19 to TRBJ2-1, with a possible D match to TRBD2 (5 bases). Looked up from germline, CDR1 is LNHDA and CDR2 is SQIVND (reference sequence). The CDR3 extends over 14 amino acids. Between the trimmed V and J ends, which lost 6 bases and 4 bases, there was a span of 13 bases. The CDR3 coding sequence is TGTGCCAGTAGGGCTAGCTCTCGGTACAATGAGCAGTTCTTC. It yields the protein CASRASSRYNEQFF.

In its sample, this clone was seen a few times. The rearrangement links TRBV7-2 to TRBJ2-1; the match to TRBD1 covers 8 bases. The CDR3 is 15 residues long. Germline V gene data show CDR1 as SGHTA and CDR2 as FQGNSA. V lost 3 bases to trimming and J lost 4 bases; unmatched junction nucleotides: 5. CDR3 DNA sequence: TGTGCCAGCAGCTTTGGACAGGGTAATTACAATGAGCAGTTCTTC. Protein sequence: CASSFGQGNYNEQFF.

Here the CDR3 reads CASSQTGGGNQPQHF. In DNA form, the CDR3 reads TGCGCCAGCAGCCAAACAGGGGGCGGCAATCAGCCCCAGCATTTT. V and J are TRBV4-1 and TRBJ1-5; 9 positions agree with TRBD1. Unmatched junction bases numbered 1, after V lost 2 bases and J lost 2 bases. This CDR3 has 15 residues. CDR1 and CDR2 from the germline V gene are MGHRA and YSYEKL.

This sequence joins TRBV12-5 and TRBJ2-7; tentative D call: TRBD1 (6 bases). With 7 bases removed from V and 7 bases from J, the gap between germline ends came to 20 bases. Germline CDR1 is LGHNT and CDR2 is FRNRAP. This CDR3 comprises 14 residues. CDR3 in amino acids: CASASGQPRGEQYF. The CDR3 DNA follows: TGTGCTAGTGCGTCCGGACAGCCTAGGGGGGAGCAGTACTTC.

The V gene is TRBV5-1, the J gene TRBJ2-3; 7 nucleotides align to TRBD2. Germline assignment: CDR1 SGHRS and CDR2 YFSETQ. The V and J ends lost 3 bases and 0 bases, in that order; junction bases with no gene match: 4. This CDR3 region has 15 residues. Written as DNA, the CDR3 is TGCGCCAGCAGCTGGAGCGGGGTGAGCACAGATACGCAGTATTTT. Translating it yields CASSWSGVSTDTQYF.

This chain connects TRBV5-6 to TRBJ2-2; the D gene is possibly TRBD1 (5 bases). Germline V gene data show CDR1 as SGHDT and CDR2 as YYEEEE. The V end lost 4 bases, the J end lost 6 bases, and 13 bases lay between the germline ends. The CDR3 covers 14 residues. CDR3 protein: CASSQYQGPGELFF. The CDR3 DNA sequence: TGTGCCAGCAGCCAGTATCAGGGTCCCGGGGAGCTGTTTTTT.

The V call is TRBV29-1, the J call TRBJ2-1, with unresolved D. CDR3 size: 13 residues. V lost 4 bases and J 4 bases, leaving 11 bases between the germline ends. Germline V gene data show CDR1 as SQVTM and CDR2 as ANQGSEA. CDR3: CSVGGLIYNEQFF. CDR3 coding DNA: TGCAGCGTTGGAGGATTGATATACAATGAGCAGTTCTTC.

The chain has TRBV27 and TRBJ2-7; TRBD2 agrees at 12 bases. CDR1 is MNHEY and CDR2 is SMNVEV in the germline V gene (reference sequence). This CDR3 contains 14 residues. Trimming took 3 bases from V and 6 from J; bases not matched to a gene: 3. The CDR3 region has the DNA TGTGCCAGCAGTTTTCAGGGACTAGCGGGCGAGCAGTACTTC. Translation gives CASSFQGLAGEQYF.